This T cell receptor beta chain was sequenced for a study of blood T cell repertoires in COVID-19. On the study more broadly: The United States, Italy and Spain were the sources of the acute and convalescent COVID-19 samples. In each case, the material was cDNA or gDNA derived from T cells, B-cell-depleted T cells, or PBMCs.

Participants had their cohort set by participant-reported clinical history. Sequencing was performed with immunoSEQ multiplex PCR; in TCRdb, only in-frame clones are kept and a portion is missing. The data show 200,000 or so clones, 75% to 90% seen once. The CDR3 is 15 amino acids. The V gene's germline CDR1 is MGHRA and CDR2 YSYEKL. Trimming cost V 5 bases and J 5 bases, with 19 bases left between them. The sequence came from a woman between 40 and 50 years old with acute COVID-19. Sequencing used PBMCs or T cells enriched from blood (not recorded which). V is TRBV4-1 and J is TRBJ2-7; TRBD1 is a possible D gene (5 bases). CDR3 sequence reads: CASSTTGREGDEQYF. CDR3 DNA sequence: TGCGCCAGCAGCACCACAGGCAGGGAAGGGGACGAGCAGTACTTC.